This is a list of T cell receptor beta chains from one sample in a study of T cell repertoires in cytomegalovirus infection. TCRdb used MiXCR to reprocess the reads, holding one entry per CDR3 protein. The sample carries under 200,000 distinct CDR3 sequences, under 30% recorded once. The sample consisted of PBMCs. The origin of the receptors is a human donor in good health (CMV status not recorded). Some clones in this sample may be carry-over from other donors' samples. The CDR3 runs from the conserved cysteine through the conserved F or W. D genes are given only for firm matches. Size is stated for part of the rows, as once, few or many counts, or as a class when the clone is expanded.

abundance: few; j_gene: TRBJ2-1; v_gene: TRBV20-1; d_gene: TRBD2; CDR3aa: CSADPGRANYNEQFF; CDR3nt: TGCAGTGCCGACCCGGGGAGGGCCAATTACAATGAGCAGTTCTTC
abundance: .; j_gene: TRBJ1-1; v_gene: TRBV6-6; d_gene: TRBD1; CDR3aa: CASSYPTDRATEAFF; CDR3nt: TGTGCCAGCAGTTACCCTACGGACAGGGCCACTGAAGCTTTCTTT
abundance: many; j_gene: TRBJ1-6; v_gene: TRBV7-8; d_gene: TRBD1; CDR3aa: CASSTRTGVNSPLHF; CDR3nt: TGTGCCAGCAGCACTCGGACAGGGGTTAATTCACCCCTCCACTTT
abundance: .; j_gene: TRBJ1-5; v_gene: TRBV23-1; d_gene: .; CDR3aa: CASSPRPSTGPSNQPQHF; CDR3nt: TGCGCCAGCAGCCCAAGGCCCTCCACAGGACCGAGCAATCAGCCCCAGCATTTT
abundance: .; j_gene: TRBJ1-1; v_gene: TRBV6-1; d_gene: .; CDR3aa: CASSDLSSTEAFF; CDR3nt: TGTGCCAGCAGTGACTTGTCAAGCACTGAAGCTTTCTTT
abundance: few; j_gene: TRBJ1-1; v_gene: TRBV5-1; d_gene: .; CDR3aa: CASSLLERGTEAFF; CDR3nt: TGCGCCAGCAGCTTGCTGGAGAGAGGGACTGAAGCTTTCTTT
abundance: .; j_gene: TRBJ1-6; v_gene: TRBV4-1; d_gene: .; CDR3aa: CASSPAGGRRPNSPLHF; CDR3nt: TGCGCCAGCAGCCCCGCTGGGGGACGGCGGCCGAATTCACCCCTCCACTTT
abundance: .; j_gene: TRBJ2-3; v_gene: TRBV20-1; d_gene: .; CDR3aa: CSARVGGAAPDTQYF; CDR3nt: TGCAGTGCTAGAGTCGGGGGCGCCGCTCCAGATACGCAGTATTTT
abundance: many; j_gene: TRBJ2-5; v_gene: TRBV11-2; d_gene: .; CDR3aa: CASSLEWGGQETQYF; CDR3nt: TGTGCCAGCAGCTTAGAATGGGGCGGCCAAGAGACCCAGTACTTC
abundance: few; j_gene: TRBJ2-5; v_gene: TRBV10-3; d_gene: .; CDR3aa: CAISAGKETQYF; CDR3nt: TGTGCCATCAGTGCAGGGAAGGAGACCCAGTACTTC
abundance: .; j_gene: TRBJ2-1; v_gene: TRBV30; d_gene: TRBD2; CDR3aa: CARTTGGATYNEQFF; CDR3nt: TGTGCCCGGACCACGGGGGGAGCGACCTACAATGAGCAGTTCTTC
abundance: .; j_gene: TRBJ1-1; v_gene: TRBV6-6; d_gene: .; CDR3aa: CATHSRGWTEAFF; CDR3nt: TGTGCCACACACTCCCGGGGGTGGACTGAAGCTTTCTTT
abundance: few; j_gene: TRBJ2-5; v_gene: TRBV7-2; d_gene: TRBD2; CDR3aa: CASSSGGAQYF; CDR3nt: TGTGCCAGCAGCTCTGGGGGGGCCCAGTACTTC
abundance: once; j_gene: TRBJ2-7; v_gene: TRBV20-1; d_gene: .; CDR3aa: CSAVTGTATYEQYF; CDR3nt: TGCAGTGCTGTAACCGGGACGGCAACCTACGAGCAGTACTTC
abundance: many; j_gene: TRBJ1-4; v_gene: TRBV7-2; d_gene: .; CDR3aa: CASSLEISGEKLFF; CDR3nt: TGTGCCAGCAGCTTAGAAATATCGGGAGAAAAACTGTTTTTT
abundance: few; j_gene: TRBJ1-6; v_gene: TRBV11-3; d_gene: .; CDR3aa: CASSLSTGGNSPLHF; CDR3nt: TGTGCCAGCAGCTTGTCGACAGGCGGGAATTCACCCCTCCACTTT
abundance: .; j_gene: TRBJ1-5; v_gene: TRBV29-1; d_gene: TRBD1; CDR3aa: CSVSTGQGVNGNQPQHF; CDR3nt: TGCAGCGTTTCCACGGGACAGGGAGTCAATGGCAATCAGCCCCAGCATTTT
abundance: .; j_gene: TRBJ1-1; v_gene: TRBV18; d_gene: .; CDR3aa: CASSPQGSGNTEAFF; CDR3nt: TGTGCCAGCTCACCACAGGGTTCCGGGAACACTGAAGCTTTCTTT
abundance: .; j_gene: TRBJ1-1; v_gene: TRBV18; d_gene: TRBD1; CDR3aa: CASSPPHSGGAFF; CDR3nt: TGTGCCAGCTCACCACCTCATTCAGGGGGGGCTTTCTTT
abundance: .; j_gene: TRBJ2-6; v_gene: TRBV4-2; d_gene: .; CDR3aa: CASSPEGGSGANVLTF; CDR3nt: TGTGCCAGCAGCCCCGAAGGAGGGTCCGGGGCCAACGTCCTGACTTTC
abundance: .; j_gene: TRBJ2-1; v_gene: TRBV12-3/TRBV12-4; d_gene: TRBD1; CDR3aa: CASRLTGPYNEQFF; CDR3nt: TGTGCCAGCAGATTGACAGGGCCCTACAATGAGCAGTTCTTC
abundance: .; j_gene: TRBJ2-1; v_gene: TRBV20-1; d_gene: .; CDR3aa: CSASDWRRDEQFF; CDR3nt: TGCAGTGCTAGTGATTGGAGGCGGGATGAGCAGTTCTTC
abundance: .; j_gene: TRBJ2-5; v_gene: TRBV6-1; d_gene: .; CDR3aa: CASSDGPMTQYF; CDR3nt: TGTGCCAGCAGCGATGGGCCGATGACCCAGTACTTC
abundance: many; j_gene: TRBJ1-4; v_gene: TRBV7-2; d_gene: .; CDR3aa: CASRTPNEKLFF; CDR3nt: TGTGCCAGTCGAACGCCAAATGAAAAACTGTTTTTT
abundance: once; j_gene: TRBJ1-5; v_gene: TRBV2; d_gene: .; CDR3aa: CATRYRDSNQPQHF; CDR3nt: TGTGCCACCAGATACAGGGATAGCAATCAGCCCCAGCATTTT
abundance: .; j_gene: TRBJ1-4; v_gene: TRBV6-5; d_gene: TRBD1; CDR3aa: CASSVEGTEQEKLFF; CDR3nt: TGTGCCAGCAGCGTTGAGGGGACAGAGCAGGAAAAACTGTTTTTT
abundance: few; j_gene: TRBJ2-7; v_gene: TRBV28; d_gene: .; CDR3aa: CASLTPDNYEQYF; CDR3nt: TGTGCCAGCTTAACCCCGGACAACTACGAGCAGTACTTC
abundance: .; j_gene: TRBJ2-1; v_gene: TRBV14; d_gene: TRBD2; CDR3aa: CASSQLGRGFYNEQFF; CDR3nt: TGTGCCAGCAGCCAATTGGGGCGGGGGTTTTACAATGAGCAGTTCTTC
abundance: few; j_gene: TRBJ1-1; v_gene: TRBV7-9; d_gene: .; CDR3aa: CASSLQVPGTEAFF; CDR3nt: TGTGCCAGCAGCTTGCAGGTGCCGGGCACTGAAGCTTTCTTT
abundance: .; j_gene: TRBJ2-7; v_gene: TRBV7-3; d_gene: TRBD2; CDR3aa: CASSRTSGDYEQYF; CDR3nt: TGTGCCAGCAGCCGGACTAGCGGCGACTACGAGCAGTACTTC
abundance: .; j_gene: TRBJ2-7; v_gene: TRBV15; d_gene: TRBD1; CDR3aa: CATSRDGWDRSYEQYF; CDR3nt: TGTGCCACCAGCAGAGATGGTTGGGACAGGTCCTACGAGCAGTACTTC
abundance: few; j_gene: TRBJ2-5; v_gene: TRBV2; d_gene: .; CDR3aa: CASGLGLGGETQYF; CDR3nt: TGTGCCAGCGGCTTGGGACTAGGGGGCGAGACCCAGTACTTC
abundance: .; j_gene: TRBJ1-3; v_gene: TRBV23-1; d_gene: .; CDR3aa: CASSPYVWDRSGNNIYF; CDR3nt: TGCGCCAGCAGTCCCTACGTCTGGGACCGCTCTGGAAACAACATATATTTT
abundance: few; j_gene: TRBJ2-1; v_gene: TRBV25-1; d_gene: .; CDR3aa: CASSESWQDYNEQFF; CDR3nt: TGTGCCAGCAGTGAATCATGGCAGGACTACAATGAGCAGTTCTTC
abundance: few; j_gene: TRBJ2-1; v_gene: TRBV7-3; d_gene: TRBD1; CDR3aa: CASSFGTGLSYNEQFF; CDR3nt: TGTGCCAGCAGCTTTGGGACAGGCCTCTCTTACAATGAGCAGTTCTTC
abundance: few; j_gene: TRBJ1-1; v_gene: TRBV12-3/TRBV12-4; d_gene: .; CDR3aa: CASSFPGRTEAFF; CDR3nt: TGTGCCAGCAGTTTTCCCGGTCGGACTGAAGCTTTCTTT
abundance: .; j_gene: TRBJ2-3; v_gene: TRBV7-8; d_gene: .; CDR3aa: CASSTTRQADTQYF; CDR3nt: TGTGCCAGCAGCACCACGCGGCAGGCAGATACGCAGTATTTT
abundance: few; j_gene: TRBJ1-2; v_gene: TRBV7-2; d_gene: TRBD1; CDR3aa: CASSLPNRGLSGGYTF; CDR3nt: TGTGCCAGCAGCTTACCTAACAGGGGGTTGTCGGGAGGCTACACCTTC
abundance: few; j_gene: TRBJ1-1; v_gene: TRBV2; d_gene: .; CDR3aa: CASSDGGHMNTEAFF; CDR3nt: TGTGCCAGCAGTGACGGGGGACACATGAACACTGAAGCTTTCTTT
abundance: few; j_gene: TRBJ1-6; v_gene: TRBV7-6; d_gene: .; CDR3aa: CASSSVPYNSPLHF; CDR3nt: TGTGCCAGCAGTTCCGTCCCTTATAATTCACCCCTCCACTTT
abundance: .; j_gene: TRBJ2-2; v_gene: TRBV20-1; d_gene: .; CDR3aa: CSAPRGPSLRGTGGLFF; CDR3nt: TGCAGTGCTCCCAGGGGACCCTCCCTCCGGGGCACCGGGGGGCTGTTTTTT
abundance: .; j_gene: TRBJ1-2; v_gene: TRBV12-3/TRBV12-4; d_gene: .; CDR3aa: CASSLQLLYGYTF; CDR3nt: TGTGCCAGCAGCCTACAGTTACTCTATGGCTACACCTTC
abundance: few; j_gene: TRBJ2-1; v_gene: TRBV6-1; d_gene: TRBD2; CDR3aa: CASSPRTSGGAHYNEQFF; CDR3nt: TGTGCCAGCAGTCCCCGGACTAGCGGGGGGGCCCACTACAATGAGCAGTTCTTC
abundance: few; j_gene: TRBJ1-6; v_gene: TRBV5-1; d_gene: .; CDR3aa: CASSLGRSSYNSPLHF; CDR3nt: TGCGCCAGCAGCTTGGGGCGAAGCTCCTATAATTCACCCCTCCACTTT
abundance: many; j_gene: TRBJ2-7; v_gene: TRBV7-2; d_gene: TRBD2; CDR3aa: CASSLKTSGGPRYF; CDR3nt: TGTGCCAGCAGCTTAAAGACTAGCGGGGGTCCCAGGTACTTC
abundance: .; j_gene: TRBJ2-1; v_gene: TRBV14; d_gene: .; CDR3aa: CASSHPQDVYNEQFF; CDR3nt: TGTGCCAGCAGCCACCCCCAGGATGTTTACAATGAGCAGTTCTTC
abundance: .; j_gene: TRBJ1-2; v_gene: TRBV23-1; d_gene: TRBD1; CDR3aa: CASIQGKNYGYTF; CDR3nt: TGCGCCAGCATACAGGGGAAGAACTATGGCTACACCTTC
abundance: .; j_gene: TRBJ2-7; v_gene: TRBV20-1; d_gene: .; CDR3aa: CSAQESIYEQYF; CDR3nt: TGCAGTGCCCAAGAGTCGATCTACGAGCAGTACTTC